This TCR beta chain is from a study of cytomegalovirus exposure and HLA in healthy donors. Study results and caveats: Most of the TCR beta V segments (in an earlier analysis) were productive either about 90% or about 30% of the time.

This clone was seen once. The antigen is undetermined. Primers included in the PCR were 60 Vbeta and 13 Jbeta primers. This table comes from immunoSEQ multiplex PCR, and its TCRdb copy is limited to in-frame clones, with some not included. The table records some 150,000 clones, approximately 79% of them present only once. The V gene lost 0 bases and the J gene lost 4 bases, with 15 bases spanning the gap. Germline lookup yields CDR1 SGHAT and CDR2 FQNNGV. This CDR3 is 17 amino acids long. Sequenced: PBMCs. This chain links TRBV11-2 with TRBJ2-2; tentatively, D is TRBD1 (5 bases). The source is a woman under 40 in good health and CMV-seronegative. Here the CDR3 reads CASSLDPQGWGTGELFF. The CDR3 bases are TGTGCCAGCAGCTTAGATCCCCAGGGATGGGGCACCGGGGAGCTGTTTTTT.